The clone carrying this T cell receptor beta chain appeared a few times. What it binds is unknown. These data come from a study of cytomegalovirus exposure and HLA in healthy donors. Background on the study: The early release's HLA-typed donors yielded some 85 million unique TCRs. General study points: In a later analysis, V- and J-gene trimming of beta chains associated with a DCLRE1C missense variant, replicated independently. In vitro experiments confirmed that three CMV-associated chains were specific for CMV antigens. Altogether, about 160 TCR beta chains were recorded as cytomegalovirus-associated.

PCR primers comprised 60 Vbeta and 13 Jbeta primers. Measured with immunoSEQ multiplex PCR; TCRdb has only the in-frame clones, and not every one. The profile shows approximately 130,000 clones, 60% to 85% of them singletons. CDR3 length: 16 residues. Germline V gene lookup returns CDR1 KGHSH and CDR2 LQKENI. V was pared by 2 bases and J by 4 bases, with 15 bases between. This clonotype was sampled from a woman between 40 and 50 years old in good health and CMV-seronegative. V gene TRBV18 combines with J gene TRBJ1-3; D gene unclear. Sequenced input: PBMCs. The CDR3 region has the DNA TGTGCCAGCTCACCAAGGGAGGCGCATCGAGGAAACACCATATATTTT. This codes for CASSPREAHRGNTIYF.